This T cell receptor beta chain was sequenced during a study of beta chain features in type 1 diabetes (dated by TCRdb to 2016 to 2019). General notes on the study: Mean age, gender distribution, total cell number and subset yield did not differ between patients and healthy donors. A total of approximately 110,000,000 sorted cells were examined across all samples, and a strong correlation was observed between cell number per subset and RNA yield. In the study, TCRB repertoires of sorted circulating CD4+ T cell subsets from recently diagnosed type 1 diabetes patients were compared with those of matched healthy donors. Whereas all 28 donors provided naive and central memory subsets, regulatory and stem cell-like memory subsets were isolated from just 8 patients and roughly 8 healthy donors.

In the germline V gene, CDR1 corresponds to SGHRS and CDR2 to YFSETQ. The CDR3, from cysteine to phenylalanine, totals 14 residues. The DNA shown is the 42-base CDR3, in frame from base 1. The germline ends are 11 bases apart after V is trimmed by 0 bases and J by 7 bases. Overall study results and their limits: Naive, central memory and regulatory TCRB repertoires appeared more similar among patients than among healthy donors. Fewer insertions and more nucleotide deletions at VDJ recombination sites were observed in patients with type 1 diabetes, implying thymic rearrangement abnormalities. Sequencing cDNA rather than genomic DNA could over-represent highly expressing activated cells, although activation and CD3 levels did not differ between groups. Shorter templates might have been favored by PCR, but patient and control samples were amplified and corrected together, so both groups would have been affected equally by any skew. Type 1 diabetes patients showed a moderate but significant shortening of TCRB CDR3 length in all four CD4+ subsets. Only small numbers of individuals were included in the HLA sub-analyses, which left unresolved whether HLA type had any influence on TCRB rearrangement.

From each donor, a single peripheral blood sample of 95 to 150 mL on average was drawn into heparinised tubes. Using a panel that included CD45RO, CCR7, CD25, CD127, CD95 and CD27, naive, central memory, regulatory and stem cell-like memory CD4+ T cells were sorted on a BD FACSAria II. A purity above 95% was achieved for all sorted populations. Right away, PBMCs were isolated by Lymphoprep density gradient centrifugation and were stained directly, with no culture step. So that batch effects would be minimized, each experiment stained and sorted samples in pairs, pairing one healthy donor with one patient. With regard to this clone: Which antigen it targets is not known. No per-base quality is available; no much larger clone lies one base away.

The entire amount of isolated RNA was reverse transcribed using the High Capacity cDNA Reverse Transcription Kit, so the sequenced TCRB transcripts were expressed ones. Naive, central memory and regulatory T cell samples underwent deep immunoSEQ sequencing, averaging around 3.7 million total reads per sample. Sorted cells were lysed in RLT buffer and RNA was extracted with DNase-treated RNeasy Micro or Mini kits, depending on cell number. To prevent cross-contamination, every cell subset was processed on its own, while patient and healthy donor samples were processed together. The immunoSEQ multiplex PCR was used to amplify TCRB sequences from cDNA, yielding 87-bp fragments that span the CDR3 region. The amplicons were sequenced using the Illumina HiSeq platform. The source study handled its data this way. PCR bias was computationally corrected using synthetic template baselines, reads within Hamming distance 2 were collapsed, and singletons that could not be merged were discarded. Reads were aligned against IMGT to assign V, D and J genes, CDR3 length and insertions or deletions at six rearrangement sites. Within each subset, clonotype counts were normalized to the number of sorted cells before true diversity and Gini coefficients were calculated with the tcR R package. The overlap coefficient, calculated on TCRB nucleotide sequences, was used to measure repertoire sharing. The clones in this table, taken by TCRdb from immuneACCESS, are in-frame only. Not every clone is retained; where verified, under half of the shortfall comes from an unresolved V gene, and the cause of the rest is unknown. V, J and clone size are those of that table, while D and trimming were read from the DNA. The sample includes under 200,000 clones, with under 9.5% observed a single time. The top ten constitute 0.65% of the sample.

Material for sequencing was central memory CD4+ T cells from blood. This chain joins TRBV5-1 to TRBJ2-1; the D gene is perhaps TRBD1, from 5 matching bases. This receptor was identified in a man between 18 and 35 years old in good health. The CDR3 reads CASSLDGRVNEQFF. The DNA sequence is given as TGCGCCAGCAGCTTGGATGGCAGGGTGAATGAGCAGTTCTTC.